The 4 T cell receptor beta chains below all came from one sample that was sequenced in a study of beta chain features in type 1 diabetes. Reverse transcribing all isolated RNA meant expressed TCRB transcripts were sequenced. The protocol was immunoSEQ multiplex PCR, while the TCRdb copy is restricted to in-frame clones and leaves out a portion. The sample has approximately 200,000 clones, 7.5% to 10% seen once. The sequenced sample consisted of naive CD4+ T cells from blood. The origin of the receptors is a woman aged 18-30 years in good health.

DNA for the CDR3: TGTGCCAGCTCACCGGTTAGCGACCTCACAGATACGCAGTATTTT. As protein: CASSPVSDLTDTQYF. The chain has TRBV18 and TRBJ2-3; D possibly corresponds to TRBD2 (5 bases). This CDR3 has 15 amino acids. Trimming took off 3 bases at V and 2 bases at J, with 12 bases between the two ends. Germline V gene sequence: CDR1 KGHSH, CDR2 LQKENI. The whole variable domain, remainder taken from reference TRBV18 and TRBJ2-3, is NAGVMQNPRHLVRRRGQEARLRCSPMKGHSHVYWYRQLPEEGLKFMVYLQKENIIDESGMPKERFSAEFPKEGPSILRIQQVVRGDSAAYFCASSPVSDLTDTQYFGPGTRLTVL.

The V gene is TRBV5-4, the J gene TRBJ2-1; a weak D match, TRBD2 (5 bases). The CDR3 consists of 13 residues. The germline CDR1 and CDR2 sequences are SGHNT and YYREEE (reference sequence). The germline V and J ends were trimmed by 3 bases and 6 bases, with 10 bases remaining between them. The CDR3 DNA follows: TGTGCCAGCAGCTCCTCAACTAGCAATGAGCAGTTCTTC. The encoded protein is CASSSSTSNEQFF.

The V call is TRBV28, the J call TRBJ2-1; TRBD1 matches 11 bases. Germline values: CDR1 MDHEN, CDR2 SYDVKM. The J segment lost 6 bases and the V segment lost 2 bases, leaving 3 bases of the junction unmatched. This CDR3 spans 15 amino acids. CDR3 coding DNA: TGTGCCAGCAGTTTAGGGGGACAGGGGGTCAATGAGCAGTTCTTC. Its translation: CASSLGGQGVNEQFF.

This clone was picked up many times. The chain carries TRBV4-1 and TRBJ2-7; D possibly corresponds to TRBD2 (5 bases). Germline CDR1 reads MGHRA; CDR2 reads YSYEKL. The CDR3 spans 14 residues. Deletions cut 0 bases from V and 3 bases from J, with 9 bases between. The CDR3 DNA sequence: TGCGCCAGCAGCCAAGATTACGGGGACTACGAGCAGTACTTC. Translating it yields CASSQDYGDYEQYF.